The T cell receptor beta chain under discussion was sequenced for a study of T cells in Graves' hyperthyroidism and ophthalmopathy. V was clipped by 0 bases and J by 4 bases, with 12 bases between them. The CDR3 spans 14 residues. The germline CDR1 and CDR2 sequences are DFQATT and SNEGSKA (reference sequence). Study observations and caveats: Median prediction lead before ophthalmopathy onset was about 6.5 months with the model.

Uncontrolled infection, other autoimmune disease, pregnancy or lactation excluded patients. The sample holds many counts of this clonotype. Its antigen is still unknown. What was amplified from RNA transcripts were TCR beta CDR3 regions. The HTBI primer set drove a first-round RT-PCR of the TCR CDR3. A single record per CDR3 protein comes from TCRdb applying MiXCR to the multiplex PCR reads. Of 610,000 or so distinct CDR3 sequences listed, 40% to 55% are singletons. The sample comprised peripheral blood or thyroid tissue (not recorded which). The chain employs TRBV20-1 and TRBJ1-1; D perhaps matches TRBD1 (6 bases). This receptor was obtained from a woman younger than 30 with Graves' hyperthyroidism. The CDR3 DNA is TGCAGTGCTAGAGAACAGGGCATGAGCACTGAAGCTTTCTTT. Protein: CSAREQGMSTEAFF.